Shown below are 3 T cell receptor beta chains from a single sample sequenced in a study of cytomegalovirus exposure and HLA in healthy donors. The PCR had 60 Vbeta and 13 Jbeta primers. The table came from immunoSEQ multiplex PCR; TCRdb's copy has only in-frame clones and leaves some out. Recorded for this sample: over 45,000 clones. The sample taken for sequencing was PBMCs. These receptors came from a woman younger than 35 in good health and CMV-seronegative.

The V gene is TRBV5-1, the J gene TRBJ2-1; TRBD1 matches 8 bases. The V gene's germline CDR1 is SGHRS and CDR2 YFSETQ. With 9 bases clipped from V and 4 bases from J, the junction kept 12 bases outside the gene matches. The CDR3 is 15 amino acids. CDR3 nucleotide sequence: TGCGCCAACCCTTTACCGGGACAGGTTTACAATGAGCAGTTCTTC. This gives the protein CANPLPGQVYNEQFF.

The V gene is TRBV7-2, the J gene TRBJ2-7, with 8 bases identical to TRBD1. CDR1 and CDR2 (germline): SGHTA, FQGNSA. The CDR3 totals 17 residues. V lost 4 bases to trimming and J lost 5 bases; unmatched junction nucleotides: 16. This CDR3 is CASSSLSDRVRGDEQYF. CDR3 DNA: TGTGCCAGCAGCTCCCTCTCGGACAGGGTGAGGGGGGACGAGCAGTACTTC.

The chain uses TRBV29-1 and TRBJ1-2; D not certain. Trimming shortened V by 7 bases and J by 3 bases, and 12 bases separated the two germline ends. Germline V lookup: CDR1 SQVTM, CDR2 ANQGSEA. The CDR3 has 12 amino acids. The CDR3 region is CSAVDGDYGYTF. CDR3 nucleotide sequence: TGCAGCGCGGTAGACGGAGACTATGGCTACACCTTC.